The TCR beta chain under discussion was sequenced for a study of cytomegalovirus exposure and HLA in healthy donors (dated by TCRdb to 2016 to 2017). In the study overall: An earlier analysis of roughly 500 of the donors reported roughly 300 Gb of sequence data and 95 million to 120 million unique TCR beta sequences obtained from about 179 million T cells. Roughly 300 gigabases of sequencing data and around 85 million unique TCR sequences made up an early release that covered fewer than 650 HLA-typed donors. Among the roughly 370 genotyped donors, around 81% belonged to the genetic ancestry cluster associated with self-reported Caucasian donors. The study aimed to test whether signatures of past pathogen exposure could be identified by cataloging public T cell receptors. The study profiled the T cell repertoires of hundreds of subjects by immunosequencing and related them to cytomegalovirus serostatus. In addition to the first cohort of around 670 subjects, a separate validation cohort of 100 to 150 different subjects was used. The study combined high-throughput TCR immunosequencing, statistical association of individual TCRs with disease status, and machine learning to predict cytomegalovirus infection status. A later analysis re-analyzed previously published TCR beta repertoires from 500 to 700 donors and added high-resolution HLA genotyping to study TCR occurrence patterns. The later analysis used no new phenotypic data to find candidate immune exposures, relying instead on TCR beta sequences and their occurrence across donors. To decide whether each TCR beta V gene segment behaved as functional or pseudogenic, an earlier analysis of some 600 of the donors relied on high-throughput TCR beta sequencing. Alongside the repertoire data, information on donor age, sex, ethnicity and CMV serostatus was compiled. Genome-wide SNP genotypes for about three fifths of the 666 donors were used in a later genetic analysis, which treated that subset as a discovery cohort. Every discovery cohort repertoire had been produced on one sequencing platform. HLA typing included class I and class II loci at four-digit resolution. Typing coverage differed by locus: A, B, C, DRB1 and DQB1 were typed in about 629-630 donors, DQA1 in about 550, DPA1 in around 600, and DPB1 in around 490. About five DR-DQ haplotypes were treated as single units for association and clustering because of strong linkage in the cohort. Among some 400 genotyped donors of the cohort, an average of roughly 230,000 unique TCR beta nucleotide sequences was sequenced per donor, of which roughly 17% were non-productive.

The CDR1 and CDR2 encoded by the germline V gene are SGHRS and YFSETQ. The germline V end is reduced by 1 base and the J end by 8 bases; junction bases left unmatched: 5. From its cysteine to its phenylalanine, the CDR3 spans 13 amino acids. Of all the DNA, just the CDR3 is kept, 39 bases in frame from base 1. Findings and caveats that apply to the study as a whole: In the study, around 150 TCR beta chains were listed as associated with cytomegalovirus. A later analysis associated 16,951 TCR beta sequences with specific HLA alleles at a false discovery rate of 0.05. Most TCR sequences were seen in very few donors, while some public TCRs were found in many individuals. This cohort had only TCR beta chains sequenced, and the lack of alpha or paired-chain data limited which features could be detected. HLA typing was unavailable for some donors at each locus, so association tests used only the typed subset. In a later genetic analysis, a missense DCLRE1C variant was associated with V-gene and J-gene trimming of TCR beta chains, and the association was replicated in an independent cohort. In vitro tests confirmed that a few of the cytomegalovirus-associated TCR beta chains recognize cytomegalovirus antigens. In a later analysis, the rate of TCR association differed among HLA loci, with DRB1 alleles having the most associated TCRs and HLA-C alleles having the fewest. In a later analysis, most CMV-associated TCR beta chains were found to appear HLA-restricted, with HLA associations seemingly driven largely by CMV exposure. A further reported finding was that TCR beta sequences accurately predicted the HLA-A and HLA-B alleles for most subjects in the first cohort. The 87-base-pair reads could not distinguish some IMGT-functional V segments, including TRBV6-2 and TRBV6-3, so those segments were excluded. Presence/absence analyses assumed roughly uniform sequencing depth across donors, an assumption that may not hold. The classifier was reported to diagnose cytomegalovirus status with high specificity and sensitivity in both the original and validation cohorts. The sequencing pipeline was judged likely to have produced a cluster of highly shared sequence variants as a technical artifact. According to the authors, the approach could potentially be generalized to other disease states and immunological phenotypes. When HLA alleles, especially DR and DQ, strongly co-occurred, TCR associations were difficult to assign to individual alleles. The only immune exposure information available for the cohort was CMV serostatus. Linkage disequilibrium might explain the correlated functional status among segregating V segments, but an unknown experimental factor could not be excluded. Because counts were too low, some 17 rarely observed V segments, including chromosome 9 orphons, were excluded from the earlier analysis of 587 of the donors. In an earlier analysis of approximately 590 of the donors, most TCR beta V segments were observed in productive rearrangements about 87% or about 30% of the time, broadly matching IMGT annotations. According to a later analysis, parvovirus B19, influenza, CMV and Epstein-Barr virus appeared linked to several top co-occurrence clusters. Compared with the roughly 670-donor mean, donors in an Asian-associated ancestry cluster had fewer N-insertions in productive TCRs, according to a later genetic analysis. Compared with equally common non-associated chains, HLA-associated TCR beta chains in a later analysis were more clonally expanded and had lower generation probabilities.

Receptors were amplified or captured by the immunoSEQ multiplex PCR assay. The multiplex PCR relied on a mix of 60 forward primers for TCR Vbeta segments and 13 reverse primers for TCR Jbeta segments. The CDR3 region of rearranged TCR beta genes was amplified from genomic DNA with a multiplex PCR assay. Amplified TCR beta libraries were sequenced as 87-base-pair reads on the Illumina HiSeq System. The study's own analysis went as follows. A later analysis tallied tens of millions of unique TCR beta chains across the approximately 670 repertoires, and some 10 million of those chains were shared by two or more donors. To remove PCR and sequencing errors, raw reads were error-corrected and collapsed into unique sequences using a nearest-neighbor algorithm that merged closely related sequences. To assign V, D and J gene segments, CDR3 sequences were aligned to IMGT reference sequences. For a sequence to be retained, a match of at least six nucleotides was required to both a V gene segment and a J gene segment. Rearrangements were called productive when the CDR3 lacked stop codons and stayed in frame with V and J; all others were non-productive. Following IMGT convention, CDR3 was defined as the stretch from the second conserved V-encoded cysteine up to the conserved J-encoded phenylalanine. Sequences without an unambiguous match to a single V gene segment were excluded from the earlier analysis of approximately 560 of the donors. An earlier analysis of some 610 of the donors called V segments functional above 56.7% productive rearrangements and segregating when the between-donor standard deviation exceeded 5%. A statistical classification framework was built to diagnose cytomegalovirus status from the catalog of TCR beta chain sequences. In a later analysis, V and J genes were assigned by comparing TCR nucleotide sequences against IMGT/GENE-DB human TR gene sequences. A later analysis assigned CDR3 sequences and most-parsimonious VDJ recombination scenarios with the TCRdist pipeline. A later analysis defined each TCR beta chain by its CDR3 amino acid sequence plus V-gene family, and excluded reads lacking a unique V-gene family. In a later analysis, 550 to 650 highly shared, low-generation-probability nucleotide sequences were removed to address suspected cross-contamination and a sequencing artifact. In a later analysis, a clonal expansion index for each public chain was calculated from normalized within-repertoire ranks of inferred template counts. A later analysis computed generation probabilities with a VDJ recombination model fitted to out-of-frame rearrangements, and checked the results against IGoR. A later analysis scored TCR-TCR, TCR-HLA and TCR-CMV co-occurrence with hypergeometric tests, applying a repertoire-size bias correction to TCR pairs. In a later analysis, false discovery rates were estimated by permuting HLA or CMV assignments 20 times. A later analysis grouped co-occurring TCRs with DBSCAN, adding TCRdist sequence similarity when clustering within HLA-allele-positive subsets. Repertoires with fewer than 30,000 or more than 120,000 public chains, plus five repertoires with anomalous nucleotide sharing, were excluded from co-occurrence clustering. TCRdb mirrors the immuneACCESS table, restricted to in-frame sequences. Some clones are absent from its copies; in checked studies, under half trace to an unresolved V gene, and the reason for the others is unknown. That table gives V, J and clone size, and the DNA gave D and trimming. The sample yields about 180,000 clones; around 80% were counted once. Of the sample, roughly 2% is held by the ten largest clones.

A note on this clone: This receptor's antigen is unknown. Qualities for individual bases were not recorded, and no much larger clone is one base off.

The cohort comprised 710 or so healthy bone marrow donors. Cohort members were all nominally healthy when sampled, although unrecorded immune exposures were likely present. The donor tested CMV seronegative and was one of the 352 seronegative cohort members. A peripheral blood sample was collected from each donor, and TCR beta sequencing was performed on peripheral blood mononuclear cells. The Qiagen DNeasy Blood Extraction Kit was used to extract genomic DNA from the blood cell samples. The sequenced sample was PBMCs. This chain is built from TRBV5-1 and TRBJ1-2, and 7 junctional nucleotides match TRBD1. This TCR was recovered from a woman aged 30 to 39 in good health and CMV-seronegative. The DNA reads TGCGCCAGCAGCTTGACAGGGGTGATGGGCTACACCTTC. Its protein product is CASSLTGVMGYTF.